This TCR beta chain was retrieved from a study of blood T cells in healthy people across ages. Study-wide findings and caveats: Unsorted PBMCs ruled out conclusive naive versus antigen-experienced comparison.

For this clonotype: Its specificity is unknown.

Next came a second PCR, run for roughly 7 to 12 cycles, which used a sample-barcoded 5' primer along with a J-beta primer mix. A template-switch adaptor with 12 random nucleotides tagged each cDNA molecule. TCRdb recomputed calls from the 5' RACE reads with MiXCR, one row per CDR3 protein. The table includes around 1,800,000 distinct CDR3 sequences, roughly two fifths detected once. This CDR3 has 16 amino acids. With 1 base removed from V and 7 bases from J, the gap between germline ends came to 18 bases. Germline lookup yields CDR1 SEHNR and CDR2 FQNEAQ (reference sequence). The genes are TRBV7-9 and TRBJ2-3, with D perhaps TRBD2 (5 bases). Sequencing was done on a sample of blood. The receptor comes from a human donor in good health. CDR3 coding DNA: TGTGCCAGCAGCTTAGGCGGGTACAGACGGAATAATACGCAGTATTTT. Protein product: CASSLGGYRRNNTQYF.